This T cell receptor beta chain originates from a study of cytotoxic CD8 clonotypes in ibrutinib-treated CLL. Germline CDR1 is SGDLS and CDR2 is YYNGEE. This CDR3 is built from 14 residues. Trimming removed 0 bases at V and 7 bases at J, with 13 bases between. This clone has only a few counts. The targeted sequencing depth was 1 in 200,000 to 1 in 1 million T cells. Sequenced by immunoSEQ multiplex PCR; TCRdb stores in-frame clones only, minus some. Among more than 70,000 clones, about 85% were seen once, and the ten largest hold approximately 4.4%. V is TRBV9 and J is TRBJ1-2; D is possibly TRBD1 (5 bases). This receptor was taken from a human donor with chronic lymphocytic leukemia. This specimen was PBMCs, taken after 12 months of ibrutinib treatment. DNA of the CDR3: TGTGCCAGCAGCGTAGCTGGCAGGGCAGGTGGCTACACCTTC. Translating it yields CASSVAGRAGGYTF. Based on the CDR3 plus reference TRBV9 and TRBJ1-2, the full variable domain is DSGVTQTPKHLITATGQRVTLRCSPRSGDLSVYWYQQSLDQGLQFLIQYYNGEERAKGNILERFSAQQFPDLHSELNLSSLELGDSALYFCASSVAGRAGGYTFGSGTRLTVV.